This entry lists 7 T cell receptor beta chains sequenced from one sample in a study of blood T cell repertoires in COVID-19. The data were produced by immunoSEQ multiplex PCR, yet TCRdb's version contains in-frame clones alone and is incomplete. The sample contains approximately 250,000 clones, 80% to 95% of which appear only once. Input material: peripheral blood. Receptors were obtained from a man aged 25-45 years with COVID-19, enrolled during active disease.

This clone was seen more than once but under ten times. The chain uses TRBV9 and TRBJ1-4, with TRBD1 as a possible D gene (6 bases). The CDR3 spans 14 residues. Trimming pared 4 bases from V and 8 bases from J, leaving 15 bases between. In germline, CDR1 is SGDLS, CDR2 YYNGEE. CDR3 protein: CASSSWTEREKLFF. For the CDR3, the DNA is TGTGCCAGCAGCTCCTGGACAGAACGAGAAAAACTGTTTTTT.

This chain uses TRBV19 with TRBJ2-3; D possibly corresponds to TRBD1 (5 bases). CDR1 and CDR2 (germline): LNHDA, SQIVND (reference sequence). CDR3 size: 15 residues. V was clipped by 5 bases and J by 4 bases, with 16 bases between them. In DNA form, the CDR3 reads TGTGCCAGTAGTCCTCGCCCATCAGGGTCAGATACGCAGTATTTT. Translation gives CASSPRPSGSDTQYF.

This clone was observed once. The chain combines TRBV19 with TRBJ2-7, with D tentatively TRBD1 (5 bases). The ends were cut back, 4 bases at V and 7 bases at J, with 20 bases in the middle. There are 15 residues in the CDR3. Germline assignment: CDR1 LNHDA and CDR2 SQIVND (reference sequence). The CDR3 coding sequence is TGTGCCAGTAGTACGTCGGCAGGGCGGAGAGAAGAGCAGTACTTC. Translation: CASSTSAGRREEQYF.

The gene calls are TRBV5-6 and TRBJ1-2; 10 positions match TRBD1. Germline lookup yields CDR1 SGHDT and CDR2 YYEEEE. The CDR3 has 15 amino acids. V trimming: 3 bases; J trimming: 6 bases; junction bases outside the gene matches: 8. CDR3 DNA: TGTGCCAGCAGCTCCAAGGACAGGGGGATGGATGGCTACACCTTC. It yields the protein CASSSKDRGMDGYTF.

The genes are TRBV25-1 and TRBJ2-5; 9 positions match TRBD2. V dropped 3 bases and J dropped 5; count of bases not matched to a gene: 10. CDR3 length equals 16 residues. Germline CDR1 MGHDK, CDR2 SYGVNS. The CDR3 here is CASSDGRRGGVETQYF. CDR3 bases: TGTGCCAGCAGTGACGGGCGGCGGGGGGGAGTGGAGACCCAGTACTTC. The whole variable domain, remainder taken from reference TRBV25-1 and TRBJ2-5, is EADIYQTPRYLVIGTGKKITLECSQTMGHDKMYWYQQDPGMELHLIHYSYGVNSTEKGDLSSESTVSRIRTEHFPLTLESARPSHTSQYLCASSDGRRGGVETQYFGPGTRLLVL.

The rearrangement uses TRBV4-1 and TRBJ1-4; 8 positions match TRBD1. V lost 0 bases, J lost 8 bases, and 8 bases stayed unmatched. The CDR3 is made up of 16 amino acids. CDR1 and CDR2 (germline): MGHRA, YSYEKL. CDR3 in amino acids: CASSQDRGQGFEKLFF. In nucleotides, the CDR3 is TGCGCCAGCAGCCAAGATCGCGGACAGGGTTTCGAAAAACTGTTTTTT.

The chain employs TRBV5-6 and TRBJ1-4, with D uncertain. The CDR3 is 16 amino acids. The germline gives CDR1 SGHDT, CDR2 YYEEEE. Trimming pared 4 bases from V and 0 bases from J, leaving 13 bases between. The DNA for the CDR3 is TGTGCCAGCAGCCGAAGGACGGGGACAACTAATGAAAAACTGTTTTTT. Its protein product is CASSRRTGTTNEKLFF.